Listed below are T cell receptor beta chains from one sample, sequenced in a study of T cells after yellow fever vaccination. One entry per CDR3 protein results from TCRdb running MiXCR on the 5' RACE reads. Of 150,000 to 200,000 distinct CDR3 sequences detected, approximately 9.9% appear once; the ten largest clones hold about a third. Here the sequenced sample was CD8+ T cells sorted from PBMCs, taken 45 days after the yellow fever booster vaccination. These receptors were taken from a man younger than 30 who received the YFV17D yellow fever vaccine. Both conserved end residues are part of each CDR3. Each record gives: J gene, V gene, CDR3 protein.

>TRBJ1-4|TRBV6-2/TRBV6-3
CASTTPRDRLNEKLFF
>TRBJ2-3|TRBV9
CASSVGTINSDTQYF
>TRBJ1-1|TRBV3-1
CASSQEWDRDTEAFF
>TRBJ1-2|TRBV20-1
CSAITGANYGYTF
>TRBJ1-1|TRBV10-3
CAISDKGLGAAGEAFF
>TRBJ2-7|TRBV4-3
CASSQDEALGEQYF
>TRBJ2-7|TRBV30
CAWSVLFGEQYF
>TRBJ2-3|TRBV21-1
CASSKDGGDTQYF
>TRBJ1-4|TRBV3-1
CASSQTARIDEKLFF
>TRBJ2-1|TRBV27
CASTDGGYGQFF
>TRBJ1-1|TRBV18
CASSTGTMVGTEAFF
>TRBJ2-2|TRBV7-8
CASSSQYAGTGVGTGELFF
>TRBJ2-3|TRBV5-1
CASSFRSITDTQYF
>TRBJ2-7|TRBV27
CASSLWKTGGGEQYF
>TRBJ2-7|TRBV28
CASRVGRAYEQYF
>TRBJ2-1|TRBV7-8
CASSSTSGVPQQFF
>TRBJ1-1|TRBV11-2
CASSLQNTEAFF
>TRBJ1-1|TRBV7-6
CASSRGQENTEAFF
>TRBJ2-2|TRBV12-3/TRBV12-4
CASSRNTGNTGELFF
>TRBJ1-2|TRBV9
CASSAGAAKHGYTF
>TRBJ2-2|TRBV7-9
CASSLEPQGAWRELFF
>TRBJ1-2|TRBV2
CASSWTENYGYTF
>TRBJ2-7|TRBV15
CATGTGGVYEQYF
>TRBJ1-2|TRBV5-6
CASSWGWTARNYYGYTF
>TRBJ1-1|TRBV7-9
CASASTSRYEAFF
>TRBJ2-3|TRBV24-1
CATSDGLDTQYF
>TRBJ2-7|TRBV7-2
CASSLVAGQYEQYF
>TRBJ2-1|TRBV6-6
CASSPDRLDYNEQFF
>TRBJ2-1|TRBV11-2
CASSSARTRTNEQFF
>TRBJ2-2|TRBV7-8
CASSLGWASGTGELFF
>TRBJ2-3|TRBV27
CASSPGVGGSTDTQYF
>TRBJ2-3|TRBV15
CATSMALNTDTQYF
>TRBJ2-7|TRBV4-1
CASSQGVGVREQYF
>TRBJ1-5|TRBV27
CASSYGRANQPQHF
>TRBJ1-1|TRBV6-2/TRBV6-3
CASSYVGFNTEAFF
>TRBJ2-2|TRBV27
CASSDRDRVEAGELFF
>TRBJ2-7|TRBV9
CASSVAPQYEQYF
>TRBJ2-7|TRBV7-9
CASSYAGALSYEQYF
>TRBJ1-2|TRBV4-1
CASSQALGGNYGYTF
>TRBJ1-2|TRBV4-1
CASSPRDSNYGYTF
>TRBJ2-3|TRBV28
CASSFLISVYSTDTQYF